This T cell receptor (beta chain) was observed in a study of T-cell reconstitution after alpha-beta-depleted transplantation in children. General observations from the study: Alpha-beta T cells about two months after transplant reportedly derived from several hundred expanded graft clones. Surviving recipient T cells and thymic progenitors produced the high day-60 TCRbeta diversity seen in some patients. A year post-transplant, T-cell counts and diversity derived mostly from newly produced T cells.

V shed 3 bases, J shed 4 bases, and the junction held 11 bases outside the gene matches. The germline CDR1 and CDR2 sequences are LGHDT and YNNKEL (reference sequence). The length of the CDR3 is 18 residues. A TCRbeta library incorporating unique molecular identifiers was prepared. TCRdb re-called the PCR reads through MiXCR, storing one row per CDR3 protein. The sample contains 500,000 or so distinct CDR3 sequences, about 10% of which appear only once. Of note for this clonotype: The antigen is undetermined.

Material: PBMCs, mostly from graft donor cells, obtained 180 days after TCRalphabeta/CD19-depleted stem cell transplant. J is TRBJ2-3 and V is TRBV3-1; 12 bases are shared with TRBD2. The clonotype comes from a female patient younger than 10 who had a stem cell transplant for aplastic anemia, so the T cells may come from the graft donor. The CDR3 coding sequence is TGTGCCAGCAGCCACCAGGCTAGCGGGGGGGCGGAGGCAGATACGCAGTATTTT. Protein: CASSHQASGGAEADTQYF.